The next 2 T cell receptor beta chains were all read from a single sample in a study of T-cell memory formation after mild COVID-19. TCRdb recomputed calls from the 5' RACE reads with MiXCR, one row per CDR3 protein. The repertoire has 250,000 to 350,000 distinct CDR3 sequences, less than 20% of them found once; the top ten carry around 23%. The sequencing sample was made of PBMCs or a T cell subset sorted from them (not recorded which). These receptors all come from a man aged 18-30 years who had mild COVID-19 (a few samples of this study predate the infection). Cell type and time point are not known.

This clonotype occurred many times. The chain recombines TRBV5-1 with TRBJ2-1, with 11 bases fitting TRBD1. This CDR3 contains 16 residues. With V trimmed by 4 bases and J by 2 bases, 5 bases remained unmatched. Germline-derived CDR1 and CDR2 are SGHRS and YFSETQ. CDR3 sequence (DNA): TGCGCCAGCAGCCCCGGGACAGGGGGGACCTACAATGAGCAGTTCTTC. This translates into CASSPGTGGTYNEQFF.

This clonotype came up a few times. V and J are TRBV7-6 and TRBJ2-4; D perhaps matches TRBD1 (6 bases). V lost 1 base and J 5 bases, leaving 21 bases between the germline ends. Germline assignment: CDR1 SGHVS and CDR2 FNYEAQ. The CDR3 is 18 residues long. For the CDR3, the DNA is TGTGCCAGCAGCTTAGTGCGTAGTGGACAGACCCAAGAAAACATTCAGTACTTC. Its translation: CASSLVRSGQTQENIQYF.